These 19 T cell receptor beta chains were sequenced from one sample in a study of blood T cells in healthy people across ages. A second PCR, run for about 7 to 11 cycles, used a sample-barcoded 5' primer plus a J-beta primer mix. TCRdb ran MiXCR on the 5' RACE reads and lists one entry per CDR3 protein. The sample records a few hundred thousand distinct CDR3 sequences, roughly half being singletons. Sequenced input: blood. Source of these receptors: a man between 60 and 75 years old in good health.

V is TRBV29-1 and J is TRBJ2-7; 9 positions agree with TRBD2. Germline values: CDR1 SQVTM, CDR2 ANQGSEA. The CDR3 runs 13 residues. CDR3 bases: TGCAACGTGACTAGCGGCCTCTCCTACGAGCAGTACTTC. Its protein product is CNVTSGLSYEQYF.

V and J are TRBV6-5 and TRBJ2-1; D possibly uses TRBD1 or TRBD2 (5 bases each). The CDR3 runs to 14 residues. Germline CDR1 and CDR2: MNHEY and SVGAGI. Trimming took 6 bases from V and 2 from J, leaving 11 bases between them. CDR3 amino acids: CASRGDGAYNEQFF. DNA of the CDR3: TGTGCCAGCAGGGGGGACGGGGCCTACAATGAGCAGTTCTTC.

The chain joins TRBV24-1 to TRBJ2-5, with D perhaps TRBD2 (5 bases). Deletions cut 7 bases from V and 1 base from J, with 15 bases between. The germline V gene has CDR1 KGHDR and CDR2 SFDVKD. The CDR3 totals 15 residues. CDR3 nucleotides: TGTGCCACCAGCTACGGTCCCCGGGGCCAAGAGACCCAGTACTTC. Translation: CATSYGPRGQETQYF.

This clonotype was observed a handful of times. The rearrangement links TRBV20-1 to TRBJ2-2; D remains ambiguous. The CDR3 has 12 amino acids. V gave up 2 bases and J gave up 7 bases, with 8 bases separating them. Germline V gene sequence: CDR1 DFQATT, CDR2 SNEGSKA (reference sequence). CDR3 DNA: TGCAGTGCTAGAAAGGGAATCGGGGAGCTGTTTTTT. Translating gives CSARKGIGELFF.

This clonotype appeared a few times. The V call is TRBV5-1, the J call TRBJ2-7; TRBD2 might be the D (5 bases). Germline V CDR1 and CDR2: SGHRS, YFSETQ. Trimming pared 0 bases from V and 3 bases from J, leaving 10 bases between. This CDR3 has 14 amino acids. CDR3 sequence: CASSLDKAGYEQYF. CDR3 sequence (DNA): TGCGCCAGCAGCTTGGACAAGGCGGGCTACGAGCAGTACTTC.

This chain links TRBV20-1 with TRBJ2-3; D remains unclear. The CDR3 sequence is 12 residues long. Germline-derived CDR1 and CDR2 are DFQATT and SNEGSKA (reference sequence). The V end lost 6 bases, the J end lost 0 bases, and 7 bases lay between the germline ends. This CDR3 reads CSAKTSTDTQYF. DNA of the CDR3: TGCAGTGCAAAGACCAGCACAGATACGCAGTATTTT.

This clonotype was recorded many times. The V call is TRBV9, the J call TRBJ2-4; D is uncertain. The CDR3 spans 14 residues. V was pared by 3 bases and J by 0 bases, with 7 bases between. Per germline, CDR1 SGDLS and CDR2 YYNGEE. DNA of the CDR3: TGTGCCAGCAGCGCTACCGTAGCCAAAAACATTCAGTACTTC. This gives the protein CASSATVAKNIQYF.

The chain couples TRBV5-5 to TRBJ2-7, with a tentative D call TRBD1 (5 bases). Germline V gives CDR1 SGHKS, CDR2 YYEKEE (reference sequence). Deletions cut 0 bases from V and 2 bases from J, with 12 bases between. CDR3 length: 15 residues. Here the CDR3 reads CASSLAQGSTYEQYF. The CDR3, as DNA: TGTGCCAGCAGCTTGGCCCAGGGATCAACCTACGAGCAGTACTTC.

Turning to this clonotype: One end of the junction fails to match germline, which may point to a read error. The chain recombines TRBV7-8 with TRBJ2-1; D gene uncertain. This CDR3 comprises 15 residues. Germline V gene lookup returns CDR1 SGHVS and CDR2 FQNEAQ. The DNA for the CDR3 is TGTGCCGGCAGCGAAAACCTAGGCTCGCACAATGAGCAGTTCTTC. It yields the protein CAGSENLGSHNEQFF.

This chain links TRBV6-1 with TRBJ2-7; D is perhaps TRBD1 (6 bases). CDR1 MNHNS and CDR2 SASEGT come from the germline V gene. Trimming pared 7 bases from V and 3 bases from J, leaving 19 bases between. The CDR3 is 15 amino acids. This CDR3 is CASILGQSESYEQYF. CDR3 nucleotide sequence: TGTGCCAGCATCCTCGGACAGAGCGAAAGCTACGAGCAGTACTTC.

The rearrangement joins TRBV15 to TRBJ1-4; 7 bases are a match to TRBD1. CDR1 is LNHNV and CDR2 is YYDKDF in the germline V gene (reference sequence). There are 15 residues in the CDR3. V dropped 1 base and J dropped 7; count of bases not matched to a gene: 6. The CDR3 protein is CATSRGDRVSEKLFF. The DNA of the CDR3 is TGTGCCACCAGCAGAGGCGACAGGGTATCTGAAAAACTGTTTTTT.

The gene calls are TRBV20-1 and TRBJ2-5, with D possibly being TRBD1 or TRBD2 (6 bases each). CDR1 is DFQATT, CDR2 SNEGSKA, per germline (reference sequence). Trimming removed 3 bases from V and 4 bases from J, with 15 bases in between. The CDR3 length is 14 residues. The CDR3 sequence: CSARGAGIPETQYF. For the CDR3, the DNA is TGCAGTGCTAGGGGGGCGGGGATTCCAGAGACCCAGTACTTC.

This clonotype has a handful of counts. The chain joins TRBV7-9 to TRBJ1-2; perhaps TRBD1 as D (6 bases). Looked up from germline, CDR1 is SEHNR and CDR2 is FQNEAQ (reference sequence). The CDR3 runs to 17 residues. The germline V and J ends were trimmed by 4 bases and 8 bases, with 26 bases remaining between them. The CDR3 DNA is TGTGCCAGCAGCTCTACAGCCCCCGCGGGGGCAATGCGGGGCTACACCTTC. It translates to CASSSTAPAGAMRGYTF.

The J gene is TRBJ2-3, the V gene TRBV29-1, with D perhaps TRBD1 (5 bases). Looked up from germline, CDR1 is SQVTM and CDR2 is ANQGSEA. The CDR3 contains 14 residues. With 7 bases removed from V and 1 base from J, the gap between germline ends came to 15 bases. The DNA for the CDR3 is TGCAGCGCCCAACCCCAAGGGGGCACAGATACGCAGTATTTT. It translates to CSAQPQGGTDTQYF.

This clonotype was observed a few times. The gene calls are TRBV5-1 and TRBJ1-4; perhaps TRBD1 as D (5 bases). Trimming removed 4 bases at V and 10 bases at J, with 17 bases between. The germline gives CDR1 SGHRS, CDR2 YFSETQ. The CDR3 is made up of 14 amino acids. CDR3 coding DNA: TGCGCCAGCAGCCCCGGGACCATGGGGGGAAAACTGTTTTTT. It specifies CASSPGTMGGKLFF.

For this clonotype: This sequence may be a read error, since a much larger clone differs from it by one base. The rearrangement links TRBV7-2 to TRBJ2-3; 10 bases are a match to TRBD1. This CDR3 is built from 15 residues. CDR1 is SGHTA, CDR2 FQGNSA, per germline. The CDR3: CASSSTGGAGDMQYF. CDR3 coding DNA: TGTGCCAGCAGCTCGACAGGGGGCGCGGGAGATATGCAGTATTTT. The full variable domain, with the rest looked up from reference TRBV7-2 and TRBJ2-3, is GAGVSQSPSNKVTEKGKDVELRCDPISGHTALYWYRQSLGQGLEFLIYFQGNSAPDKSGLPSDRFSAERTGGSVSTLTIQRTQQEDSAVYLCASSSTGGAGDMQYFGPGTRLTVL.

This CDR3 is CSANRDRVTDTQYF. The CDR3 coding sequence is TGCAGTGCCAACCGGGACAGGGTCACAGATACGCAGTATTTT. V and J are TRBV20-1 and TRBJ2-3; 9 positions match TRBD1. CDR1 is DFQATT and CDR2 is SNEGSKA in the germline V gene (reference sequence). The CDR3 consists of 14 residues. The ends lost 6 bases at V and 2 bases at J; junction bases unmatched: 6.

The chain carries TRBV7-8 and TRBJ2-7; D remains ambiguous. The CDR3 extends over 13 amino acids. Germline CDR1 SGHVS, CDR2 FQNEAQ. V lost 2 bases to trimming and J lost 6 bases, with 11 bases between them. CDR3 in amino acids: CASSLRGPGEQYF. CDR3 bases: TGTGCCAGCAGCTTACGAGGTCCGGGCGAGCAGTACTTC.

The table lists this clonotype with a count of one. This chain joins TRBV7-2 and TRBJ2-6; a weak D match, TRBD2 (6 bases). Germline values: CDR1 SGHTA, CDR2 FQGNSA. The CDR3 loop spans 17 amino acids. Trimming shortened V by 5 bases and J by 4 bases, and 18 bases separated the two germline ends. The CDR3 spells CASSRGSGRVGANVLTF. The CDR3 DNA sequence: TGTGCCAGCAGCCGGGGGAGCGGCAGGGTGGGGGCCAACGTCCTGACTTTC.